The clone carrying this TCR beta chain has at least ten counts. This specimen belongs to a study of spatial heterogeneity in lung cancer. TCRdb independently ran MiXCR on the 5' RACE reads; one entry per CDR3 protein. The data hold 43,000 or so distinct CDR3 sequences, with roughly 7% observed a single time. Time point reported: sample taken at primary tumor resection. Sequencing of whole RNA from tumor, nontumor lung or frozen PBMC involved no sorting. Deletions cut 4 bases from V and 7 bases from J, with 13 bases between. This CDR3 has 14 residues. In germline, CDR1 is LGHDT, CDR2 YNNKEL (reference sequence).

Sequencing used PBMCs, obtained at surgery. This clonotype was obtained from a female donor with early-stage non-small cell lung cancer. The chain couples TRBV3-1 to TRBJ2-2; D unclear. The CDR3, as DNA: TGTGCCAGCAGCCCTTGGACCCAAGGCGGGGAGCTGTTTTTT. This sequence encodes CASSPWTQGGELFF.